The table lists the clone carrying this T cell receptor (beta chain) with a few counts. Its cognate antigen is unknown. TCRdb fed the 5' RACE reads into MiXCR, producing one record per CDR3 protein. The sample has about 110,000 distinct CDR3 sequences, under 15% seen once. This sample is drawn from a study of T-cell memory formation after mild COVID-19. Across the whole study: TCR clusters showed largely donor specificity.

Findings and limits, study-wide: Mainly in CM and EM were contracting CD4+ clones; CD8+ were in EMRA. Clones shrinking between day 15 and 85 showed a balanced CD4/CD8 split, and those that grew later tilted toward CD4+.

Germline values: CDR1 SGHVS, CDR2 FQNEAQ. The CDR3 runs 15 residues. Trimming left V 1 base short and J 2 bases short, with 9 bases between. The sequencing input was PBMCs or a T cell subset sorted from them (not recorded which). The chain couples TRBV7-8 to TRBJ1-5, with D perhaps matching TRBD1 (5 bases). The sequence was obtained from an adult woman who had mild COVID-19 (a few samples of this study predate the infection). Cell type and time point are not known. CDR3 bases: TGTGCCAGCAGCTTAGGGGACGGCGGCAATCAGCCCCAGCATTTT. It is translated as CASSLGDGGNQPQHF.